These T cell receptor beta chains were read from a single sample in a study of esophageal squamous cell carcinoma under preoperative chemotherapy. TCRdb re-derived calls from the PCR reads in MiXCR, one entry per CDR3 protein. The sample has over 15,000 distinct CDR3 sequences, 40% to 55% seen once. Sampling was conducted from a patient given preoperative chemotherapy. The receptors were gathered from a human donor with esophageal squamous cell carcinoma. The donor label of this sample is uncertain. CDR3s include the opening cysteine and the closing phenylalanine or tryptophan. The D gene is left open where the match is weak. The size field is filled for only some rows; it gives once, few, many or a size class.

abundance	v_gene	j_gene	d_gene	CDR3nt	CDR3aa
medium-sized	TRBV7-9	TRBJ2-1	-	TGTGCCAGCAGCTTACTTAGAGACGGTGAGCAGTTCTTC	CASSLLRDGEQFF
once	TRBV9	TRBJ2-7	TRBD2	TGTGCCAGCAGCGCCCATTGGGAGGGCGGATACGAGCAGTACTTC	CASSAHWEGGYEQYF
many	TRBV7-2	TRBJ2-5	-	TGTGCCAGCAGCACGGGGAAAGAGCAGTACTTC	CASSTGKEQYF
-	TRBV7-8	TRBJ2-1	TRBD2	TGTGCCAGCGGACTAGCCTCCAATGAGCAGTTCTTC	CASGLASNEQFF
-	TRBV12-5	TRBJ1-1	-	TGTGCTAGTGGTGCCGGCGGGCGGGACACTGAAGCTTTCTTT	CASGAGGRDTEAFF
-	TRBV6-5	TRBJ2-5	-	TGTGCCAGCAGTTACTCGAGAGGCGGGGTGGGGCCAACGACCCGGTTCTTC	CASSYSRGGVGPTTRFF
-	TRBV7-9	TRBJ2-7	-	TGTGCCAGCAGCCCCGGGGGCGAGGGTCGGAGCCCAGATACGCAGTACTTC	CASSPGGEGRSPDTQYF
few	TRBV12-3/TRBV12-4	TRBJ2-3	-	TGTGCCAGCAGTTTAGCCCCCGCTGGGGCAGATACGCAGTATTTT	CASSLAPAGADTQYF
few	TRBV7-6	TRBJ2-5	-	TGTGCCAGCAGCTTAGAGGGGGGTGCCTACAATGAGCAGTACTTC	CASSLEGGAYNEQYF
-	TRBV6-1	TRBJ2-2	TRBD2	TGTGCCAGCAGTACGACTAGCGGGAGGGCAGGCGGGGAGCTGTTTTTT	CASSTTSGRAGGELFF
-	TRBV7-3	TRBJ2-3	-	TGTGCCAGCAGCGCTACTAGGGGAGCGATAGATACGCAGTACTTT	CASSATRGAIDTQYF
-	TRBV12-3/TRBV12-4	TRBJ2-3	TRBD1	TGTGCCAGCAACGGCCTCCAGGCCGTGAGCACAGGGGCGCAGTATTTT	CASNGLQAVSTGAQYF
-	TRBV11-2	TRBJ2-5	TRBD2	TGTGCCAGCGGAAACGTAGCGGGGAGACAAGAGACCCAGTACTTC	CASGNVAGRQETQYF
once	TRBV7-2	TRBJ2-5	TRBD1	TGTGCCAGCAGCCCATACCGCAGGGGGCTTTTAGAGACCCAGTACTTC	CASSPYRRGLLETQYF
once	TRBV6-1	TRBJ1-2	TRBD1	TGTGCCAGCAGACAGGGGGAAGGCTACACCTTC	CASRQGEGYTF
-	TRBV10-2	TRBJ1-5	-	TGCGCCAGCAGTGAAGCTGTAGGCCAGCCCCAGCATTTT	CASSEAVGQPQHF
-	TRBV7-2	TRBJ2-3	-	TGTGCCAGCAGCTTAGGGCCCGGGGCGGGCACAGATACGCAGTATTTT	CASSLGPGAGTDTQYF
few	TRBV10-1	TRBJ2-1	-	TGCGCCAGCAGTGAATTAACCTACAATGAGCAGTTCTTC	CASSELTYNEQFF
many	TRBV7-2	TRBJ2-5	-	TGTGCCAGCAGCAGAGGGGGGGGAAAAGAGACCCAGTACTTC	CASSRGGGKETQYF
few	TRBV7-2	TRBJ2-3	TRBD2	TGTGCCAGCAGCGCACGGCGGCGGGGGGGCAAAGATACGCAGTATTTC	CASSARRRGGKDTQYF
many	TRBV24-1	TRBJ2-1	TRBD2	TGTGCCACCAGTGATCCGGGACTAGCGGGAGGGCGGGGTGAGCAGTTCTTC	CATSDPGLAGGRGEQFF
few	TRBV7-6	TRBJ2-3	TRBD1	TGTGCCAGCAGCTTATCTCCTCGGGACAGTTTTACAGATACGCAGTATTTT	CASSLSPRDSFTDTQYF
many	TRBV7-2	TRBJ1-2	TRBD1	TGTGCCAGCACCTCCGGGACAGGGGATGTCGGCTATGGCTACACCTTC	CASTSGTGDVGYGYTF
-	TRBV7-3	TRBJ2-3	-	TGTGCCAGGAGCGCTAGTGGCGGGGAGCAAGATACGCAGTATTTT	CARSASGGEQDTQYF
few	TRBV7-2	TRBJ2-1	-	TGTGCCAGCAGCCGGGGCGTTTACGAGCAGTTCTTC	CASSRGVYEQFF
many	TRBV7-2	TRBJ2-1	TRBD2	TGTGCCAGCAGCTGGACTAGCGGGAATGAGCAGTTCTTC	CASSWTSGNEQFF
-	TRBV27	TRBJ1-2	TRBD1	TGTGCCAGCAGTTTATCGTCACAGGGGTTTGGCTACACCTTC	CASSLSSQGFGYTF
-	TRBV7-3	TRBJ2-1	TRBD1	TGTGCCAGCAGCTTACGCATATCCGGGACAGGGATAACCTACAATGAGCAGTTCTTC	CASSLRISGTGITYNEQFF
few	TRBV11-2	TRBJ2-7	-	TGTGCCAGCAGCCCCTCTCCGCCGGGACTGCACTCCTACGAGCAGTACTTC	CASSPSPPGLHSYEQYF
many	TRBV5-5	TRBJ2-7	-	TGTGCCAGCAGCTTGGTTCTCGGAAACTATGAGCAGTACTTC	CASSLVLGNYEQYF
few	TRBV19	TRBJ2-7	TRBD1	TGTGCCAGTTCCCCGGGACAGGTCTCCTACGAGCAGTACTTC	CASSPGQVSYEQYF
medium-sized	TRBV7-2	TRBJ2-7	-	TGTGCCAGCAGCTTACGGGGGCGCGAGCAGTACTTC	CASSLRGREQYF
-	TRBV7-6	TRBJ2-1	-	TGTGCCAGCAGCTTAGAGGGGTTTTGGGATGAGCAGTTCTTC	CASSLEGFWDEQFF